Shown below are 11 T cell receptor beta chains from a single sample sequenced in a study of tumor-infiltrating lymphocytes in primary liver carcinoma (dated by TCRdb to 2017 to 2019). Sequenced on an Illumina HiSeq 2500. Starting from about 550 ng total RNA, TCRbeta-specific cDNA was produced by reverse transcription with a constant-region primer and ProtoScript II reverse transcriptase. Construction of the TCRbeta libraries relied on three nested rounds of multiplex PCR, following a slightly modified ARM-PCR procedure. Multiplex TRBV1-TRBV30 forward primers and a Cbeta reverse primer were used in the first two PCR rounds, each of which was run for around 10 cycles. TCRdb handled the public reads itself, with Q25 trimming in fastp and clone calling in MiXCR, and kept productive beta chains. Duplicate CDR3 protein sequences are folded into a single record with the most common DNA and genes. The sample table lists under 200,000 distinct CDR3 sequences, around 81% of them with a count of one. 15% to 20% of the sample is in the top ten clones.

Total RNA and DNA were co-extracted without cell sorting from roughly 20-30 mg of bulk tissue using the AllPrep DNA/RNA mini kit. Input material: tumor tissue from primary liver carcinoma. The receptors were gathered from a man between 35 and 55 years old with primary liver carcinoma and hepatitis B virus infection.

As to this clonotype: Just one base apart from a much larger clone, this may be a read error. This chain uses TRBV30 with TRBJ2-3; perhaps TRBD2 as D (5 bases). In germline, CDR1 is GTSNPN, CDR2 SVGIG (reference sequence). The length of the CDR3 is 14 residues. CDR3 loop: CDRGGPSSTDTQYF. CDR3 bases: TGTGACCGAGGCGGGCCCAGTAGCACAGATACGCAGTATTTT.

The chain is built from TRBV11-3 and TRBJ2-7; 9 positions agree with TRBD1. The germline V gene has CDR1 SGHNT and CDR2 YENEEA. The CDR3 runs 14 residues. For the CDR3, the DNA is TGTACCAATCGACAGGGGGTGATTTCCTACGAGCAGTACTTC. Translated, it gives CTNRQGVISYEQYF.

On this clonotype: Relative to the germline gene, one junction end is altered; a read error may explain this. The chain links TRBV11-2 to TRBJ2-5; TRBD2 agrees at 9 bases. The CDR3 sequence is 16 residues long. The V gene's germline CDR1 is SGHAT and CDR2 FQNNGV. The CDR3 nucleotides read TGTGCCAGCAGCTACTCCTGTGGTAGCGGGAGAGAGACCCAGAACTTC. Its protein product is CASSYSCGSGRETQNF.

To note about this clonotype: One end of the junction fails to match germline, which may point to a read error. The chain combines TRBV29-1 with TRBJ2-1; the D gene is possibly TRBD1 (6 bases). The CDR3 is 14 amino acids. Germline lookup yields CDR1 SQVTM and CDR2 ANQGSEA. The CDR3 coding sequence is TGCAGCGGGGGGCGGAGCGGCTTCTACAATGAGCAGTTTTTC. This encodes CSGGRSGFYNEQFF.

The chain carries TRBV29-1 and TRBJ2-1; 7 nucleotides align to TRBD2. The CDR3 is 15 amino acids. Germline CDR1 and CDR2: SQVTM and ANQGSEA. V lost 4 bases to trimming and J lost 7 bases; unmatched junction nucleotides: 13. The CDR3 nucleotides read TGCAGCGTTGGACTACCGGGAGGATTATATAATGAGCAGTTCTTC. The encoded protein is CSVGLPGGLYNEQFF.

This chain uses TRBV9 with TRBJ1-1; unclear D gene. V was cut by 1 base and J by 0 bases, with 4 bases left in between. Germline V gene data show CDR1 as SGDLS and CDR2 as YYNGEE. The CDR3 is made up of 13 amino acids. The CDR3 loop is CASSVPVNTEAFF. The CDR3 DNA reads TGTGCCAGCAGCGTACCGGTGAACACTGAAGCTTTCTTT.

As regards this clonotype: Being one base from a much bigger clone, this may be a read error. The gene calls are TRBV7-2 and TRBJ2-3; D gene uncertain. This CDR3 is built from 15 residues. Germline values: CDR1 SGHTA, CDR2 FQGNSA. The CDR3 sequence is CVSSSPRQEPDTQYF. The CDR3 nucleotides are TGTGTCAGCAGCTCTCCTCGACAAGAGCCAGATACGCAGTATTTT.

The J gene is TRBJ2-7, the V gene TRBV4-3; D unclear. CDR1 LGHNA and CDR2 YSLEER come from the germline V gene. CDR3 size: 13 residues. CDR3 sequence: CTNSPGKGYEQYF. DNA of the CDR3: TGCACCAACAGCCCAGGCAAGGGCTACGAGCAGTACTTC.

The chain employs TRBV6-2 or TRBV6-3 and TRBJ2-7; 9 bases are a match to TRBD1. CDR3 length: 17 residues. Germline V gene lookup returns CDR1 MNHEY and CDR2 SVGEGT. V dropped 4 bases and J dropped 4; count of bases not matched to a gene: 14. The CDR3 nucleotides are TGTGCCAGCAGTTTCCAATGCCCCGGGACAGGGATGTACGAGCAGTACTTC. It is translated as CASSFQCPGTGMYEQYF.

As regards this clonotype: One base away lies a much larger clone, so this may be a sequencing read error. The genes are TRBV7-8 and TRBJ2-7, with D maybe TRBD2 (5 bases). The CDR3 is 13 amino acids. Germline loops: CDR1 SGHVS, CDR2 FQNEAQ. CDR3 in amino acids: CASSYSETNSVHF. The DNA of the CDR3 is TGTGCCAGCAGCTATTCCGAAACCAATAGCGTGCACTTC.

A few counts support this clonotype. A much larger clone sits a single nucleotide away, making a read error possible. V gene TRBV28 combines with J gene TRBJ2-1; TRBD2 is a possible D gene (6 bases). CDR3 length: 14 amino acids. Germline values: CDR1 MDHEN, CDR2 SYDVKM. CDR3 in DNA: TGTGCCAGCAGTTTGGGGAGGCCCGACAATGAGCACTTCTTC. The encoded protein is CASSLGRPDNEHFF.